Below, 23 T cell receptor beta chains from the same sample are listed, as sequenced in a study of cytomegalovirus exposure and HLA in healthy donors. 13 Jbeta primers and 60 Vbeta primers were used for the PCR. Assay: immunoSEQ multiplex PCR; the TCRdb copy retains only in-frame clones and omits some. The sample contains some 120,000 clones, about 74% of which appear only once. The sequencing input was PBMCs. The receptors stem from a female donor in good health and CMV-seronegative.

Regarding this clone: One end of the junction varies from germline; a read error may be responsible. V is TRBV7-9 and J is TRBJ2-7; unclear D gene. This CDR3 region has 11 residues. The germline gives CDR1 SEHNR, CDR2 FQNEAQ (reference sequence). DNA for the CDR3: TGTTCCAGCAGCTTATCATACGAGCAGTACTTC. Its translation: CSSSLSYEQYF.

In this sample, this clone turned up once. This chain links TRBV7-6 with TRBJ2-7; 8 bases are a match to TRBD1. The CDR3 spans 14 residues. Per germline, CDR1 SGHVS and CDR2 FNYEAQ. After removal of 4 bases from V and 4 bases from J, the junction contained 6 bases not matched to a gene. The CDR3 here is CASSSFRGLYEQYF. CDR3 nucleotides: TGTGCCAGCAGCTCATTCAGGGGGCTATACGAGCAGTACTTC.

The chain is built from TRBV6-5 and TRBJ1-3; D unresolved. The CDR3 totals 12 residues. CDR1 is MNHEY, CDR2 SVGAGI, per germline. Trimming removed 6 bases at V and 0 bases at J, with 3 bases between. CDR3 amino acids: CASSLSGNTIYF. In DNA, the CDR3 is TGTGCCAGCAGCCTCTCTGGAAACACCATATATTTT.

The V gene is TRBV27, the J gene TRBJ2-5, with 10 bases that match TRBD1. The J call may be incorrect, as the DNA end agrees better with TRBJ2-7. Germline CDR1 reads MNHEY; CDR2 reads SMNVEV (reference sequence). The CDR3 has 16 amino acids. CDR3 amino acids: CASSHRRDRGSYEQYF. DNA for the CDR3: TGTGCCAGCAGCCACCGAAGGGACAGGGGTTCCTACGAGCAGTACTTC.

Of note for this clone: Other DNA variants within this sample encode the same CDR3. The rearrangement joins TRBV30 to TRBJ2-3; D is possibly TRBD2 (7 bases). V dropped 1 base and J dropped 4 bases, with 9 bases sitting between them. Germline CDR1 is GTSNPN and CDR2 is SVGIG (reference sequence). CDR3 length equals 13 residues. The CDR3 here is CAWSGGGADTQYF. The CDR3 DNA reads TGTGCCTGGAGTGGCGGGGGCGCAGATACGCAGTATTTT.

The chain recombines TRBV30 with TRBJ2-2, with D possibly matching TRBD2 (5 bases). The germline gives CDR1 GTSNPN, CDR2 SVGIG (reference sequence). The V gene lost 4 bases and the J gene lost 1 base, with 19 bases spanning the gap. This CDR3 is built from 17 residues. The CDR3 region is CAWNPGVISWNTGELFF. The CDR3 region has the DNA TGTGCCTGGAACCCCGGGGTGATTAGCTGGAACACCGGGGAGCTGTTTTTT.

The CDR3 region has the DNA TGTGCCAGCCGTTCGGGGCGGGGGTCGGGCGATGAGCAGTTCTTC. Translated, it gives CASRSGRGSGDEQFF. The chain carries TRBV27 and TRBJ2-1, with 7 positions matching TRBD2. Germline lookup yields CDR1 MNHEY and CDR2 SMNVEV (reference sequence). V shed 8 bases, J shed 8 bases, and the junction held 15 bases outside the gene matches. The CDR3 extends over 15 amino acids.

V and J are TRBV5-8 and TRBJ1-2; D possibly corresponds to TRBD1 (5 bases). V was cut by 4 bases and J by 5 bases, with 21 bases left in between. The CDR3 length is 16 residues. CDR1 SGHTS and CDR2 YDEGEE come from the germline V gene. The CDR3 region has the DNA TGTGCCAGCAGCCAAACGGGAGGGGAGCGGGAGTATGGCTACACCTTC. Protein sequence: CASSQTGGEREYGYTF.

This clone was counted a few times. V and J are TRBV13 and TRBJ1-6, with D possibly matching TRBD1 (6 bases). The CDR3 spans 15 residues. The germline gives CDR1 PRHDT, CDR2 FYEKMQ (reference sequence). The germline V and J ends were trimmed by 4 bases and 7 bases, with 14 bases remaining between them. CDR3 nucleotides: TGTGCCAGCAGCTGGGATAGGGGGAAGAATTCACCCCTCCACTTT. Residues: CASSWDRGKNSPLHF.

This clone was found once. The CDR3 nucleotides are TGTGCCAGCAGCTTAGCGCTGCTAGCGGAAGAGACCCAGTACTTC. This encodes CASSLALLAEETQYF. V gene TRBV7-6 combines with J gene TRBJ2-5, with TRBD2 identical over 7 bases. CDR1 is SGHVS and CDR2 is FNYEAQ in the germline V gene. V trimming: 0 bases; J trimming: 3 bases; junction bases outside the gene matches: 4. The CDR3 covers 15 residues.

V is TRBV7-2 and J is TRBJ2-7, with 9 positions matching TRBD2. Germline V gives CDR1 SGHTA, CDR2 FQGNSA. The CDR3 has 18 amino acids. J was trimmed by 2 bases and V by 3 bases; bases with no gene match: 14. CDR3 bases: TGTGCCAGCAGCTTGGCATACGGAAGAGCGGGGGGAACCTACGAGCAGTACTTC. This sequence encodes CASSLAYGRAGGTYEQYF.

The rearrangement links TRBV6-6 to TRBJ1-1; D is ambiguous. The CDR3 totals 15 residues. From germline, CDR1 is MNHNY and CDR2 SVGAGI (reference sequence). V was trimmed by 0 bases and J by 3 bases, leaving 11 bases between them. The chain's CDR3 is CASSYSRGSHTEAFF. The CDR3 DNA follows: TGTGCCAGCAGTTACTCAAGAGGGAGTCACACTGAAGCTTTCTTT.

This clone was seen a handful of times. Other nucleotide sequences in the sample specify the same CDR3. The genes are TRBV9 and TRBJ2-5, with 12 nucleotides matching TRBD2. The germline CDR1 and CDR2 sequences are SGDLS and YYNGEE. The CDR3 sequence is 16 residues long. V trimming: 0 bases; J trimming: 5 bases; junction bases outside the gene matches: 5. In nucleotides, the CDR3 is TGTGCCAGCAGCGTAGGGGCTAGCGGGGGGGCGGAGACCCAGTACTTC. Its translation is CASSVGASGGAETQYF. Variable domain in full (rest from reference TRBV9 and TRBJ2-5): DSGVTQTPKHLITATGQRVTLRCSPRSGDLSVYWYQQSLDQGLQFLIQYYNGEERAKGNILERFSAQQFPDLHSELNLSSLELGDSALYFCASSVGASGGAETQYFGPGTRLLVL.

This CDR3 reads CASSSVGGGRRTDTQYF. CDR3 nucleotides: TGTGCCAGTAGTTCCGTGGGCGGGGGGCGACGCACAGATACGCAGTATTTT. This rearrangement joins TRBV19 to TRBJ2-3; 8 positions match TRBD2. CDR1 and CDR2 (germline): LNHDA, SQIVND (reference sequence). Trimming removed 5 bases from V and 1 base from J; junction bases left unmatched: 11. The CDR3 consists of 17 residues.

V usage is TRBV30 and J usage is TRBJ1-3; D ambiguous. The V gene lost 0 bases and the J gene lost 0 bases, with 9 bases spanning the gap. Germline loops: CDR1 GTSNPN, CDR2 SVGIG (reference sequence). The CDR3 has 15 residues. Here the CDR3 reads CAWSVGESSGNTIYF. The CDR3 DNA follows: TGTGCCTGGAGTGTGGGCGAGTCCTCTGGAAACACCATATATTTT.

This chain joins TRBV6-1 and TRBJ1-1; D might be TRBD1 (6 bases). From germline, CDR1 is MNHNS and CDR2 SASEGT. The CDR3 contains 13 residues. The germline V and J ends were trimmed by 2 bases and 6 bases, with 10 bases remaining between them. This CDR3 reads CASSESGVPEAFF. Here the CDR3 DNA reads TGTGCCAGCAGTGAATCAGGGGTCCCTGAAGCTTTCTTT.

This chain connects TRBV5-4 to TRBJ2-7; TRBD1 matches 8 bases. Per the germline V gene, CDR1 is SGHNT and CDR2 is YYREEE (reference sequence). With 4 bases clipped from V and 6 bases from J, the junction kept 15 bases outside the gene matches. The CDR3 length is 16 residues. CDR3 in amino acids: CASSTYRGQGFSEQYF. The CDR3 region has the DNA TGTGCCAGCAGCACCTATAGAGGACAGGGTTTCTCCGAGCAGTACTTC.

This clone was observed a handful of times. CDR3 DNA sequence: TGTGCCAGCAGTGAAAGTCAGGGGGACTACGAGCAGTACTTC. This translates into CASSESQGDYEQYF. The chain carries TRBV6-1 and TRBJ2-7; 7 nucleotides agree with TRBD1. Trimming removed 2 bases from V and 3 bases from J; junction bases left unmatched: 4. The CDR3 has 14 residues. Germline V gives CDR1 MNHNS, CDR2 SASEGT.

This chain links TRBV18 with TRBJ2-1; 9 positions agree with TRBD2. Germline assignment: CDR1 KGHSH and CDR2 LQKENI. The CDR3 consists of 16 residues. The V gene end was trimmed by 3 bases and the J gene end by 7 bases; junction bases not matched to a gene: 10. The CDR3: CASSPVAGGPGNEQFF. In nucleotides, the CDR3 is TGTGCCAGCTCACCCGTCGCGGGGGGGCCGGGAAATGAGCAGTTCTTC.

This clone has more than one count but fewer than ten. The chain joins TRBV5-4 to TRBJ2-1, with D hard to call. The CDR3 spans 13 residues. V was trimmed by 0 bases and J by 9 bases, leaving 10 bases between them. Germline V gene data show CDR1 as SGHNT and CDR2 as YYREEE (reference sequence). DNA of the CDR3: TGTGCCAGCAGCTTGGACTATACGGGTGAGCAGTTCTTC. It specifies CASSLDYTGEQFF.

This chain uses TRBV5-1 with TRBJ2-2, with D possibly being TRBD1 (6 bases). Germline V gene data show CDR1 as SGHRS and CDR2 as YFSETQ. Deletions cut 3 bases from V and 1 base from J, with 10 bases between. This CDR3 has 15 residues. This CDR3 is CASSSGTLNTGELFF. Here the CDR3 DNA reads TGCGCCAGCAGCTCCGGGACACTGAACACCGGGGAGCTGTTTTTT.

V usage is TRBV7-2 and J usage is TRBJ1-1; D uncertain. This CDR3 region has 14 residues. Germline lookup yields CDR1 SGHTA and CDR2 FQGNSA. V gave up 0 bases and J gave up 0 bases, with 5 bases separating them. The CDR3 DNA reads as TGTGCCAGCAGCTTAGCGGCGGTGAACACTGAAGCTTTCTTT. Amino acid sequence: CASSLAAVNTEAFF.

V usage is TRBV6-1 and J usage is TRBJ2-7, with D perhaps TRBD1 (5 bases). Trimming cost V 4 bases and J 2 bases, with 6 bases left between them. The germline V gene encodes CDR1 MNHNS and CDR2 SASEGT. This CDR3 is built from 12 residues. The CDR3 loop reads CASSGQPYEQYF. The DNA for the CDR3 is TGTGCCAGCAGTGGACAGCCCTACGAGCAGTACTTC.